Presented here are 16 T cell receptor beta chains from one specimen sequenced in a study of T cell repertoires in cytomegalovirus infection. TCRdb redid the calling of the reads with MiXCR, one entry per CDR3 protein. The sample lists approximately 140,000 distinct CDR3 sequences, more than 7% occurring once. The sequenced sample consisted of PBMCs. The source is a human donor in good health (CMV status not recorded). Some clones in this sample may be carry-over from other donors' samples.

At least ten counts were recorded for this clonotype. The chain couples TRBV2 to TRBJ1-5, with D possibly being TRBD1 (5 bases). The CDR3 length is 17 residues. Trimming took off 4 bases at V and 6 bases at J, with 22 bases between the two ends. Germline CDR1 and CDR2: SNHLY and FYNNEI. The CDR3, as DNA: TGTGCCAGCAGTGCCGGGACCGCGATGGGCCAAGGTCAGCCCCAGCATTTT. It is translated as CASSAGTAMGQGQPQHF.

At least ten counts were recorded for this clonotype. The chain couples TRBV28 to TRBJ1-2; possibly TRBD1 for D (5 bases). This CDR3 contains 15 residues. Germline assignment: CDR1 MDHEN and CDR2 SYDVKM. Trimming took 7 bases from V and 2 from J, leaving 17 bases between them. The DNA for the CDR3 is TGTGCCAGCACTCTCGCCGGGACGGGAAACTATGGCTACACCTTC. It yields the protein CASTLAGTGNYGYTF.

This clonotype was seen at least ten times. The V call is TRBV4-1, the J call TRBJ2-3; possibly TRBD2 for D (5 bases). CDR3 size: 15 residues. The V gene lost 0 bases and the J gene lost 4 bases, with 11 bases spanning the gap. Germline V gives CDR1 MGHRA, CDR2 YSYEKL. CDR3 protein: CASSQDLGSADTQYF. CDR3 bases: TGCGCCAGCAGCCAAGATTTGGGTAGCGCAGATACGCAGTATTTT.

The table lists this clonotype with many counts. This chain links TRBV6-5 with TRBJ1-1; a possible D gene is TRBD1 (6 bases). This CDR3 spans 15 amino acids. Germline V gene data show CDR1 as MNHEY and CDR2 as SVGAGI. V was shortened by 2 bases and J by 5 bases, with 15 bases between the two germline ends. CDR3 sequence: CASSYPSQGGTEAFF. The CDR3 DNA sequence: TGTGCCAGCAGTTACCCCTCACAGGGAGGGACTGAAGCTTTCTTT.

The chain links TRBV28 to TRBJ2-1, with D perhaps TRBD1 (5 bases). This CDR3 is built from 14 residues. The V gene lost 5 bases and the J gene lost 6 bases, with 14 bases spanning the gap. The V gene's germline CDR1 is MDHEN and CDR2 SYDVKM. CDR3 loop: CASSGARQLNEQFF. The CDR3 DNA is TGTGCCAGCAGTGGGGCGAGACAGCTCAATGAGCAGTTCTTC.

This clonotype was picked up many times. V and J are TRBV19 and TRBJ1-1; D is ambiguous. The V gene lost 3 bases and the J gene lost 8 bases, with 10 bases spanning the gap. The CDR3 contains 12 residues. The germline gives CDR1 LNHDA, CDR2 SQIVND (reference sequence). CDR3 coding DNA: TGTGCCAGTAGTATCCGGGGAAGAGAAGCTTTCTTT. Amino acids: CASSIRGREAFF.

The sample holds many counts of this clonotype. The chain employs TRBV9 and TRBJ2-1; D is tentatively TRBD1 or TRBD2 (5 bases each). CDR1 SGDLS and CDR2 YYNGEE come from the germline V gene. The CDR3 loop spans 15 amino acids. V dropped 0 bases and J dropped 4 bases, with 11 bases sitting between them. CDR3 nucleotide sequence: TGTGCCAGCAGCGTAGCTGGGACGAATTACAATGAGCAGTTCTTC. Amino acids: CASSVAGTNYNEQFF.

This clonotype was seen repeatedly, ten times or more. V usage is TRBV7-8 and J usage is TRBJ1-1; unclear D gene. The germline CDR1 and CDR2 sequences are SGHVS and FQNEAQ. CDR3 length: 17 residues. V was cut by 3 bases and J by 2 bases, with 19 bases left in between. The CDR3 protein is CASSLERRLEKNTEAFF. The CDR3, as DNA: TGTGCCAGCAGCTTGGAGAGACGCCTAGAGAAAAACACTGAAGCTTTCTTT.

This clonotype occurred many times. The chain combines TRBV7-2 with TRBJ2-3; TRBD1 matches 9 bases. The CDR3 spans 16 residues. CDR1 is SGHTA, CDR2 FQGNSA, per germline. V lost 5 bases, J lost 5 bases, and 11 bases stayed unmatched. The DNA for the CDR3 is TGTGCCAGCAGCCGTGACGGGACAGGGAGGATAGATACGCAGTATTTT. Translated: CASSRDGTGRIDTQYF. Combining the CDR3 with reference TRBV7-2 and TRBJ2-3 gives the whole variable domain GAGVSQSPSNKVTEKGKDVELRCDPISGHTALYWYRQSLGQGLEFLIYFQGNSAPDKSGLPSDRFSAERTGGSVSTLTIQRTQQEDSAVYLCASSRDGTGRIDTQYFGPGTRLTVL.

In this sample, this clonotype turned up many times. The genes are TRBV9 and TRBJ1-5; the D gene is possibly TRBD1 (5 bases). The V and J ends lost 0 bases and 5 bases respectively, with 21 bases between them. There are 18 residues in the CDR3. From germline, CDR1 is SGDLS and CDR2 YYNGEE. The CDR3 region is CASSVVIRGQGNDQPQHF. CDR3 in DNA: TGTGCCAGCAGCGTAGTTATCCGAGGGCAGGGTAACGATCAGCCCCAGCATTTT.

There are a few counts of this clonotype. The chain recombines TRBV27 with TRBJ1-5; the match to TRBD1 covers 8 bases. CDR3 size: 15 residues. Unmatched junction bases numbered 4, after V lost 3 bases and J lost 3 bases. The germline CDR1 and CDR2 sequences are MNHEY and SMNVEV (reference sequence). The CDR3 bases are TGTGCCAGCAGTTTTGAGGGACAGGCCAATCAGCCCCAGCATTTT. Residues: CASSFEGQANQPQHF.

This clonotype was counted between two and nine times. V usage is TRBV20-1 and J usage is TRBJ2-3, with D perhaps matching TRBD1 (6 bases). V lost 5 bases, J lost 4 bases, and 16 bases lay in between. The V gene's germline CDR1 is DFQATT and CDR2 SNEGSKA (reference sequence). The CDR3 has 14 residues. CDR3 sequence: CSARMTGAPDTQYF. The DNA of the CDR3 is TGCAGTGCTCGAATGACAGGAGCCCCAGATACGCAGTATTTT.

The CDR3 DNA reads as TGCAGCGTCGAGCGGGGGAGCAATGAGCAGTTCTTC. It encodes CSVERGSNEQFF. V gene TRBV29-1 combines with J gene TRBJ2-1; 8 nucleotides line up with TRBD2. The CDR3 runs 12 residues. V lost 6 bases and J lost 6; bases outside the gene matches: 4. Germline CDR1 SQVTM, CDR2 ANQGSEA.

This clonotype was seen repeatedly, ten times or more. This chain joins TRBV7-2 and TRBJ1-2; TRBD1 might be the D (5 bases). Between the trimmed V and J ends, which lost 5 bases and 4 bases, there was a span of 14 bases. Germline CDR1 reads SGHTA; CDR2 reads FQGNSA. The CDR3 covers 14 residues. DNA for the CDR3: TGTGCCAGCAGCCCCCAGGGAATGGGCTATGGCTACACCTTC. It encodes CASSPQGMGYGYTF.

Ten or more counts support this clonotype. The CDR3 DNA is TGTGCCAGCAGAGACAGCTCTGGAAACACCATATATTTT. Translation: CASRDSSGNTIYF. The chain links TRBV7-2 to TRBJ1-3; D perhaps matches TRBD1 (5 bases). With 6 bases removed from V and 0 bases from J, the gap between germline ends came to 6 bases. CDR3 length: 13 residues. CDR1 and CDR2 from the germline V gene are SGHTA and FQGNSA.

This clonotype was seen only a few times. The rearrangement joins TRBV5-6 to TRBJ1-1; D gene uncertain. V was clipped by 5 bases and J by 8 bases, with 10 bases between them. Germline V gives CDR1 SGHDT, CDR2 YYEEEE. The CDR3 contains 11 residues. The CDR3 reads CASRFRREAFF. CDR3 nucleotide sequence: TGTGCCAGCAGATTCCGGAGGGAAGCTTTCTTT.